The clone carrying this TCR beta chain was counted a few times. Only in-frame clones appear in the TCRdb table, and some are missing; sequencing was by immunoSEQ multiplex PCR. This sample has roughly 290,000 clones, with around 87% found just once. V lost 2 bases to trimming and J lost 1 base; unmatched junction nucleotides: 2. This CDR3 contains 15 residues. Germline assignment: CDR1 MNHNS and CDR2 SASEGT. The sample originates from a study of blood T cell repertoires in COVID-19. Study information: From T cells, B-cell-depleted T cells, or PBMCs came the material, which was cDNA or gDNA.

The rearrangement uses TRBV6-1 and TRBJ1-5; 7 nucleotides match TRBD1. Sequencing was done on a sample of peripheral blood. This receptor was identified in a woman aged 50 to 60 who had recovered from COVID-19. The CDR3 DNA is TGTGCCAGCAGTGAACCGGGACAGAGCAATCAGCCCCAGCATTTT. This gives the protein CASSEPGQSNQPQHF.